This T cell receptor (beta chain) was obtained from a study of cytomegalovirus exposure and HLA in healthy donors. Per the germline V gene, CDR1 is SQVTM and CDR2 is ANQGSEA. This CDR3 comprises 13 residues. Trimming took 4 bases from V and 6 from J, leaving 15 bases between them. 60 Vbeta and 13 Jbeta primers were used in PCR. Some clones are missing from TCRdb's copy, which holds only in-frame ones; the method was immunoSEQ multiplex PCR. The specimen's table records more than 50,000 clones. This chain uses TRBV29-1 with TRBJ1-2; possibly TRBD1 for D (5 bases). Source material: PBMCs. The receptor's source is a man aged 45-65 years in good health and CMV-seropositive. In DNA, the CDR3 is TGCAGCGTTGCCAGGGATTTAAGGGATGGCTACACCTTC. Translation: CSVARDLRDGYTF.